This entry concerns a single T cell receptor beta chain. The target antigen is unknown. The record originates from a study of shared clonotypes between healthy human individuals. The study, taken as a whole, reports: The study found 4.5% to 5% of naive CD4 clonotypes shared across a handful of donors.

The CDR3 has 16 amino acids. Germline CDR1 reads KGHSH; CDR2 reads LQKENI. The V gene end was trimmed by 3 bases and the J gene end by 0 bases; junction bases not matched to a gene: 3. Running of the assay took place at deep level. The assay was immunoSEQ multiplex PCR, and TCRdb's table has in-frame clones only and misses some. The sample shows about 2 million clones, around 95% of them seen only once. The chain employs TRBV18 and TRBJ2-2; 8 nucleotides line up with TRBD1. This clonotype originated in a man aged 18 to 30 in good health. The sequenced sample consisted of naive CD4+ T cells sorted from blood. Sample subset: CD45RA+ positively selected. As DNA, the CDR3 is TGTGCCAGCTCACCCCAGGGGGCCGCGAACACCGGGGAGCTGTTTTTT. It translates to CASSPQGAANTGELFF. Supplemented by reference TRBV18 and TRBJ2-2, the full variable domain reads NAGVMQNPRHLVRRRGQEARLRCSPMKGHSHVYWYRQLPEEGLKFMVYLQKENIIDESGMPKERFSAEFPKEGPSILRIQQVVRGDSAAYFCASSPQGAANTGELFFGEGSRLTVL.